Listed below are T cell receptor beta chains from one sample, sequenced in a study of technical replicates of blood from a handful of donors. Measured with immunoSEQ multiplex PCR; TCRdb has only the in-frame clones, and not every one. The table includes about 88,000 clones, about 90% detected once. Material: T cells isolated from PBMCs. The receptors derive from a human donor in good health. The CDR3 runs from the conserved cysteine through the conserved F or W. The D gene is left open where the match is weak. Size is omitted from some rows. Given values are once, few, many or a class for expanded clones.

CDR3 DNA | CDR3 protein | J gene | clone size | V gene | CDR3 length | D gene
TGTGCCAGCAGTTTATTTGCCAGGGGGCAGTCCTGGGGTTATGGCTACACCTTC | CASSLFARGQSWGYGYTF | TRBJ1-2 | - | TRBV27 | 18 | TRBD1
TGTGCCAGCAGTTTAGGGACAGGGGTATACGAGCAGTACTTC | CASSLGTGVYEQYF | TRBJ2-7 | - | TRBV27 | 14 | TRBD1
TGCGCCAGCAGCTACCCAGGGGTCTACGAGCAGTACTTC | CASSYPGVYEQYF | TRBJ2-7 | - | TRBV5-1 | 13 | -
TGTGCCAGCAGTGATGGATGGGGACAACCACAGATTAACACTGAAGCTTTCTTT | CASSDGWGQPQINTEAFF | TRBJ1-1 | - | TRBV6-1 | 18 | -
TGTGCCATCAGGGGCGGGAGGGCGTACAATGAGCAGTTCTTC | CAIRGGRAYNEQFF | TRBJ2-1 | - | TRBV10-3 | 14 | TRBD2
TGTGCCTGGAGTCAGGGGGCACAAGCTTTCTTT | CAWSQGAQAFF | TRBJ1-1 | few | TRBV30 | 11 | TRBD1
TGTGCCAGCAGCCCGGACAGGGAGAGGCGGGCCTACGAGCAGTACTTC | CASSPDRERRAYEQYF | TRBJ2-7 | once | TRBV5-4 | 16 | TRBD1
TGTGCCAGCAGGCGTCCCTATTTGGCGCTAGCGGACGTCGGGGATACGCAGTATTTT | CASRRPYLALADVGDTQYF | TRBJ2-3 | - | TRBV28 | 19 | TRBD2
TGCGCCAGCAGCTTGGAGGGGGCGAGGACCTACGAGCAGTACTTC | CASSLEGARTYEQYF | TRBJ2-7 | - | TRBV5-1 | 15 | TRBD1
TGCAGCGTTGGGACTAGCGGGACGGGCACAGATACGCAGTATTTT | CSVGTSGTGTDTQYF | TRBJ2-3 | - | TRBV29-1 | 15 | TRBD2
TGTGCCAGCCCCCCGGGACAGGGGACCGCAGATACGCAGTATTTT | CASPPGQGTADTQYF | TRBJ2-3 | - | TRBV9 | 15 | TRBD1